Listed below are T cell receptor beta chains from one sample, sequenced in a study of T cell changes during pregnancy in multiple sclerosis. Sequencing used immunoSEQ multiplex PCR; TCRdb keeps in-frame clones, though not all of them. In the table there are about 100,000 clones, about 92% of which are singletons. Sequenced here: peripheral blood, sampled after pregnancy. The receptor source for this set is a female donor with multiple sclerosis, enrolled in a pregnancy study. The CDR3 runs from the conserved cysteine through the conserved F or W.

J gene	V gene	CDR3 protein
TRBJ1-5	TRBV5-1	CASYPRVGRSSNQPQHF
TRBJ2-7	TRBV5-4	CASSSGNTYEQYF
TRBJ2-3	TRBV7-9	CASRHAGGWGDTQYF
TRBJ1-5	TRBV7-6	CASSLGGPGQPQHF
TRBJ2-1	TRBV6-4	CASSDHGRGARNEQFF
TRBJ1-2	TRBV9	CASSVDRTGGGYTF
TRBJ1-5	TRBV5-1	CASSSRPGTGGYQPQHF
TRBJ2-2	TRBV5-1	CASSARGGSTSNTGELFF
TRBJ2-5	TRBV6-1	CASSPRDRAQETQYF
TRBJ2-7	TRBV14	CASSPPAVSYEQYF
TRBJ2-3	TRBV7-9	CASSSRTPSTDTQYF
TRBJ2-2	TRBV7-2	CASTSRGGIIGELFF
TRBJ2-7	TRBV28	CASLGSGGFYEQYF
TRBJ1-4	TRBV7-8	CASSGGEKLFF
TRBJ2-7	TRBV30	CAWSASSDEQYF
TRBJ2-2	TRBV27	CASSFAGTTNTGELFF
TRBJ2-7	TRBV7-8	CASSDIQGATYEQYF
TRBJ2-1	TRBV9	CASSPSSWISSYNEQFF
TRBJ2-7	TRBV5-6	CASSIGTHEQYF
TRBJ2-1	TRBV28	CASSPRQGSLYNEQFF
TRBJ2-5	TRBV7-3	CASSYGQTTQETQYF
TRBJ2-1	TRBV5-6	CASSFAAGERSYNEQFF
TRBJ1-1	TRBV5-8	CASSFGGHTEAFF
TRBJ2-2	TRBV5-1	CASSLAVGGSGELFF
TRBJ2-2	TRBV30	CAWSVLAGGPGELFF
TRBJ2-3	TRBV7-9	CASSTSSVSDTQYF
TRBJ2-1	TRBV11-3	CASSYSGGNEQFF
TRBJ1-1	TRBV4-1	CASSWDGTGKRDTEAFF
TRBJ2-1	TRBV5-8	CASSLYLGGPGNEQFF
TRBJ2-3	TRBV30	CAWSTRDRGLVHTDTQYF
TRBJ2-7	TRBV11-2	CASSLDGGGGSYEQYF
TRBJ2-7	TRBV5-1	CASSKPRDSLTYEQYF
TRBJ1-1	TRBV23-1	CASGGTGGDTEAFF
TRBJ2-1	TRBV4-3	CARRGIRPSSYNEQFF
TRBJ2-3	TRBV13	CASSLRRAGATDTQYF
TRBJ1-5	TRBV7-2	CASSQGQGYNQPQHF
TRBJ2-7	TRBV11-3	CASSFMDSYEQYF
TRBJ2-1	TRBV5-1	CASTATETSSYNEQFF